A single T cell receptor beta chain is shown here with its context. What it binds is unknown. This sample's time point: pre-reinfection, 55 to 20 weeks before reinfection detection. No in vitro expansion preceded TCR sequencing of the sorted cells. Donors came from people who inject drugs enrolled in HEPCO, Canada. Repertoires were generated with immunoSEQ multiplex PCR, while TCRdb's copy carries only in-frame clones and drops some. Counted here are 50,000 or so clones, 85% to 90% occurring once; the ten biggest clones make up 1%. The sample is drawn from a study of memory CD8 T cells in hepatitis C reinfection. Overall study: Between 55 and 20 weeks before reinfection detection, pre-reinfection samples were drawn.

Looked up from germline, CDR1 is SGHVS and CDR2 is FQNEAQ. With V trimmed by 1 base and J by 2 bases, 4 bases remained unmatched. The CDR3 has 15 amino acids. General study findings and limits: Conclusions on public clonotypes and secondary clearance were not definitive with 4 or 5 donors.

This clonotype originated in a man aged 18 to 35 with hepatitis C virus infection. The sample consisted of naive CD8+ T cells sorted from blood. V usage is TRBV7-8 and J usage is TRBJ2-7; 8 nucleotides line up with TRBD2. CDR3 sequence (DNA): TGTGCCAGCAGCTTAGTAGCGGGACCAACCTACGAGCAGTACTTC. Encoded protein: CASSLVAGPTYEQYF.